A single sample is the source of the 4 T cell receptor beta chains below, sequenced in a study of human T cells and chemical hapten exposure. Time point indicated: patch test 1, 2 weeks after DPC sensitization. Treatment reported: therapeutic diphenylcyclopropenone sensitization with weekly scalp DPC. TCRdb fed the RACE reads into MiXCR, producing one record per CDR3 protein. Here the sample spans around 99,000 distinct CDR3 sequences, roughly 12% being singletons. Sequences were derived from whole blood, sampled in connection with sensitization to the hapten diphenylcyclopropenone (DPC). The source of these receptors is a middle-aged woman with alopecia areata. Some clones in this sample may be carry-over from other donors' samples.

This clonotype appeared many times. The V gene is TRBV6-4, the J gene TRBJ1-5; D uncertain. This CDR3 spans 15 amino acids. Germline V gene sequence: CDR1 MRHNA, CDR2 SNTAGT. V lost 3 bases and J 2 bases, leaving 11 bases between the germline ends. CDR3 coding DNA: TGTGCCAGCAGTGAAGTTGCGGACGGCAATCAGCCCCAGCATTTT. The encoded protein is CASSEVADGNQPQHF.

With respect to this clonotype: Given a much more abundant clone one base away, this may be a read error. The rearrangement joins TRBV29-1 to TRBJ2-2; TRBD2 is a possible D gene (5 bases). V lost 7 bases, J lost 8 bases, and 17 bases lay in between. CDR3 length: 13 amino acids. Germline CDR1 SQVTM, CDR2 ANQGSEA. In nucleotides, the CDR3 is TGCAGCGCATCGGAGGTGACATTTGGGGAGCTGTTTTTT. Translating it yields CSASEVTFGELFF.

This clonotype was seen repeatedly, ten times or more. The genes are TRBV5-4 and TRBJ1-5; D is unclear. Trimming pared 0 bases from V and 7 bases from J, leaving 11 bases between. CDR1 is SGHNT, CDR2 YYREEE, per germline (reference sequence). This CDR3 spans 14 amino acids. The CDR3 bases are TGTGCCAGCAGCTTGGACGGGGTGAAGCAGCCCCAGCATTTT. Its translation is CASSLDGVKQPQHF.

Here the CDR3 reads CASSYSRTGAYEQYF. The CDR3 region has the DNA TGTGCCAGCAGTTATTCAAGGACAGGCGCCTACGAGCAGTACTTC. The V and J genes are TRBV6-2 or TRBV6-3 and TRBJ2-7, with 7 positions matching TRBD1. Germline CDR1 is MNHEY and CDR2 is SVGEGT. The CDR3 is 15 residues long. The V gene end was trimmed by 3 bases and the J gene end by 2 bases; junction bases not matched to a gene: 7.